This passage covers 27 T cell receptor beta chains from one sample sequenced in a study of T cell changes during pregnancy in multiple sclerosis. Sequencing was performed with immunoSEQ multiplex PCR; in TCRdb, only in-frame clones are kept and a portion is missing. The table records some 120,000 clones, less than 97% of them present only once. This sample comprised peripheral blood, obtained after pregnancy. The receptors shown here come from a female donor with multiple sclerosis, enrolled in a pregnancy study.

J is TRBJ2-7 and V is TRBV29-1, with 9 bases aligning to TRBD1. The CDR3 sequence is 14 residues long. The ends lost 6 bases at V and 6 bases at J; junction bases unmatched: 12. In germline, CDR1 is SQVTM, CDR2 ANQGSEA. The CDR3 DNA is TGCAGCGTACGACAGGGGGACGCCAGCCGCGAGCAGTACTTC. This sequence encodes CSVRQGDASREQYF.

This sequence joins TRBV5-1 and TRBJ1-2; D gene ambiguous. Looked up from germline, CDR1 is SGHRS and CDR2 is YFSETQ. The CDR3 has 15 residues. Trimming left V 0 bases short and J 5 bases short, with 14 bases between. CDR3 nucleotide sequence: TGCGCCAGCAGCTTGGGGTCAAGCCCTAGGTATGGCTACACCTTC. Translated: CASSLGSSPRYGYTF.

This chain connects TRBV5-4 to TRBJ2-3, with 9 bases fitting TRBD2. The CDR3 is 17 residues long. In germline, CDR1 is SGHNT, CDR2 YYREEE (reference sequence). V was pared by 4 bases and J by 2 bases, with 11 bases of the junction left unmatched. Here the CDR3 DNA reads TGTGCCAGCAGCCGTCGGGGCGCGGGAGGGGTCACAGATACGCAGTATTTT. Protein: CASSRRGAGGVTDTQYF.

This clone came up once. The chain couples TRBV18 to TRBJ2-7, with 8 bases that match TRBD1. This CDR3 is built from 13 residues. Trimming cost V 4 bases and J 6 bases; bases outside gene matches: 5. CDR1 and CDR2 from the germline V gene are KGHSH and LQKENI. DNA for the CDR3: TGTGCCAGCTCACGGGACAGGCGATTCGAGCAGTACTTC. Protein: CASSRDRRFEQYF.

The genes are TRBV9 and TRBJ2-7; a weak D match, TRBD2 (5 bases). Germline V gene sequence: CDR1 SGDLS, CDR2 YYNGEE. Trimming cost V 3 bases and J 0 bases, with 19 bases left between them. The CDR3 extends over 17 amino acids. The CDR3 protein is CASSERDGVLSSYEQYF. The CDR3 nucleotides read TGTGCCAGCAGCGAGAGGGATGGTGTCCTAAGCTCCTACGAGCAGTACTTC.

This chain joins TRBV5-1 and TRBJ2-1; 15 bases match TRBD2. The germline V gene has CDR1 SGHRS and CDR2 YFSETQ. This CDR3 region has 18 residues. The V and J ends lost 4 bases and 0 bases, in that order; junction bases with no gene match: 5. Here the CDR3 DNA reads TGCGCCAGCAGCCTCGGGACTAGCGGGAGGAGCTCCTACAATGAGCAGTTCTTC. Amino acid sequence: CASSLGTSGRSSYNEQFF.

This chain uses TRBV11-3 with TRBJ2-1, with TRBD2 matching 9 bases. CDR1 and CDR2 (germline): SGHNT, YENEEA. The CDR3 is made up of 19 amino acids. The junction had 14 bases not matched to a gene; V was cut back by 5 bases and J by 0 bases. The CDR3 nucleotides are TGTGCCAGCAGCCCCGGACTTTTAGCGGGAGCGAGCTCCTACAATGAGCAGTTCTTC. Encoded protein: CASSPGLLAGASSYNEQFF.

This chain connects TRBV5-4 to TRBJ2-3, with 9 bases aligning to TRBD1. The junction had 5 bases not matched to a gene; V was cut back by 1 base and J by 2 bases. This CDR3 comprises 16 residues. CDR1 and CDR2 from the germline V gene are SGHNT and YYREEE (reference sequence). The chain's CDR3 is CASSLPGQGYTDTQYF. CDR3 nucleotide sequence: TGTGCCAGCAGCTTGCCTGGACAGGGGTACACAGATACGCAGTATTTT. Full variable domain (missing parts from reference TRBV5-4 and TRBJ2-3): ETGVTQSPTHLIKTRGQQVTLRCSSQSGHNTVSWYQQALGQGPQFIFQYYREEENGRGNFPPRFSGLQFPNYSSELNVNALELDDSALYLCASSLPGQGYTDTQYFGPGTRLTVL.

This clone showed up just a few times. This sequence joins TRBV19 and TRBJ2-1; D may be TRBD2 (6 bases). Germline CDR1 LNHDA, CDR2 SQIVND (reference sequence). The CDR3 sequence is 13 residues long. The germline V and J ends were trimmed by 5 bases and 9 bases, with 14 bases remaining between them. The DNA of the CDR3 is TGTGCCAGTAGTGTGGGGCGGGGAAGTGAGCAGTTCTTC. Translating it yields CASSVGRGSEQFF.

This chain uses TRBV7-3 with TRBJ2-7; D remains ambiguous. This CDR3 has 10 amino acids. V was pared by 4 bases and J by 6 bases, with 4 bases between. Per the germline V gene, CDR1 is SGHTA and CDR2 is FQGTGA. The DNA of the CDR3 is TGTGCCAGCAGCTCTAGCGAGCAGTACTTC. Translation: CASSSSEQYF.

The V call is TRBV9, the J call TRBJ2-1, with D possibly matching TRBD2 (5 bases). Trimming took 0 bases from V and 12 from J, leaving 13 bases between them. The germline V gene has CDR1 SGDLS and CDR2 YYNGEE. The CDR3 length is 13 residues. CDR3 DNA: TGTGCCAGCAGCGTAGTTGTTGGGAGTGGGCAGTTCTTC. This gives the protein CASSVVVGSGQFF.

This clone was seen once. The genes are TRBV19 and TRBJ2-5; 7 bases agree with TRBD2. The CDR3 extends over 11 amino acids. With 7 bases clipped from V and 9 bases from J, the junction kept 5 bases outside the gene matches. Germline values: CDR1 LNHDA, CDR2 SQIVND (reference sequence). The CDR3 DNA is TGTGCCAGTACGGGGGGAGGCGCCCAGTACTTC. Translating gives CASTGGGAQYF. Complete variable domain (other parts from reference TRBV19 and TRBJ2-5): DGGITQSPKYLFRKEGQNVTLSCEQNLNHDAMYWYRQDPGQGLRLIYYSQIVNDFQKGDIAEGYSVSREKKESFPLTVTSAQKNPTAFYLCASTGGGAQYFGPGTRLLVL.

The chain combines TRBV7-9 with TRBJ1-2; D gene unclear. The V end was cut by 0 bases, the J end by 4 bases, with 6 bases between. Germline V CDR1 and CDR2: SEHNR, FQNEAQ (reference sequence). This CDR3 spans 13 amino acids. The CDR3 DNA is TGTGCCAGCAGCTTAGCAGACTTCTATGGCTACACCTTC. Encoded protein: CASSLADFYGYTF.

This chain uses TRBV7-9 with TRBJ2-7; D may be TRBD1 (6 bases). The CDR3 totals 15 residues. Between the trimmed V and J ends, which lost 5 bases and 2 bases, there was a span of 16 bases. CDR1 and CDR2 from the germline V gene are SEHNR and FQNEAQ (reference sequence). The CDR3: CASSAPGAVPYEQYF. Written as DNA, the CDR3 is TGTGCCAGCAGCGCCCCAGGGGCCGTACCCTACGAGCAGTACTTC.

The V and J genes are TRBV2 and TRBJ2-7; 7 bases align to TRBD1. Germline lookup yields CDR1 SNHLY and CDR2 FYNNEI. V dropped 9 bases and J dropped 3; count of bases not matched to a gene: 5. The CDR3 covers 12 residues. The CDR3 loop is CASMRDSYEQYF. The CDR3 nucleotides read TGTGCCAGTATGAGGGACAGCTACGAGCAGTACTTC. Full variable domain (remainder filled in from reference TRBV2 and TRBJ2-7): EPEVTQTPSHQVTQMGQEVILRCVPISNHLYFYWYRQILGQKVEFLVSFYNNEISEKSEIFDDQFSVERPDGSNFTLKIRSTKLEDSAMYFCASMRDSYEQYFGPGTRLTVT.

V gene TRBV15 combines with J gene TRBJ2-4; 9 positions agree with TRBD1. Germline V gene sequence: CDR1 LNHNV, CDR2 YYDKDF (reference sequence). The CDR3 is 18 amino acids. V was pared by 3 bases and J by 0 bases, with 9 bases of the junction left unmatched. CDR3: CATSSPSGQGLAKNIQYF. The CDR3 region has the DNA TGTGCCACCAGCAGTCCCTCAGGACAGGGGCTAGCCAAAAACATTCAGTACTTC.

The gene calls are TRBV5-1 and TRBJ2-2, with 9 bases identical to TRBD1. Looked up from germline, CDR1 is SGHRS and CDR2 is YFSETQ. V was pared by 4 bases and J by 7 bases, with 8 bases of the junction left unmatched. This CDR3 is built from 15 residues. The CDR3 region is CASSPSTGGGGELFF. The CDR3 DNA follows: TGCGCCAGCAGCCCCTCAACAGGGGGCGGCGGGGAGCTGTTTTTT.

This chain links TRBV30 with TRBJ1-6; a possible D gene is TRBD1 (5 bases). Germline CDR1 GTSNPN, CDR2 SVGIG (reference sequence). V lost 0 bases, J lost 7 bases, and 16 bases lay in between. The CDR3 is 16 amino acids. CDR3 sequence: CAWSVVLPGPNSPLHF. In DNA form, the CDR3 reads TGTGCCTGGAGTGTAGTCCTTCCAGGGCCCAATTCACCCCTCCACTTT.

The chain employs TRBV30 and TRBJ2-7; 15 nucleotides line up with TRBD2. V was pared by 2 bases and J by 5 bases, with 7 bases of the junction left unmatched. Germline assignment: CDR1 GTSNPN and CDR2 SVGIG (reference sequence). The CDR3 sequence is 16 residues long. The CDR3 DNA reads TGTGCCTGGAGTAGGACTAGCGGGAGGGCCGTCAACGAGCAGTACTTC. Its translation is CAWSRTSGRAVNEQYF.

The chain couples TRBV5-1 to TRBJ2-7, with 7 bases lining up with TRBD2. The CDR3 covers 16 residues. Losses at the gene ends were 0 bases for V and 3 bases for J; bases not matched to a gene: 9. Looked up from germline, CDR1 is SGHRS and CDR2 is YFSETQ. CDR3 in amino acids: CASSLGAGESIYEQYF. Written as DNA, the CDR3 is TGCGCCAGCAGCTTGGGGGCGGGGGAGTCCATCTACGAGCAGTACTTC.

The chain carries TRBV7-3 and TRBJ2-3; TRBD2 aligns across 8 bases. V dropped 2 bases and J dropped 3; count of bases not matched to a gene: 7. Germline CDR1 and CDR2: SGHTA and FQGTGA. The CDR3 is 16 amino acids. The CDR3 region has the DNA TGTGCCAGCAGCTTAGGCCGGGGGGGCTGGACAGATACGCAGTATTTT. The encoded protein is CASSLGRGGWTDTQYF.

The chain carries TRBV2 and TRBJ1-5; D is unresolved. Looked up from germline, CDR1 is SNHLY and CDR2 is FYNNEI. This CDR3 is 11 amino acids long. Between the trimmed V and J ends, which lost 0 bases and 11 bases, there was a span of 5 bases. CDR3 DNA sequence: TGTGCCAGCAGTGAAGCCGGGGCCCAGCATTTT. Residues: CASSEAGAQHF.

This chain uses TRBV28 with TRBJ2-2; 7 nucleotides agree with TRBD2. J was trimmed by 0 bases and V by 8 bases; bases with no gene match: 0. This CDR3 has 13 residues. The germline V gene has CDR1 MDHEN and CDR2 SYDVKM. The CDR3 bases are TGTGCCAGCCTAGCGGCGAACACCGGGGAGCTGTTTTTT. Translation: CASLAANTGELFF.

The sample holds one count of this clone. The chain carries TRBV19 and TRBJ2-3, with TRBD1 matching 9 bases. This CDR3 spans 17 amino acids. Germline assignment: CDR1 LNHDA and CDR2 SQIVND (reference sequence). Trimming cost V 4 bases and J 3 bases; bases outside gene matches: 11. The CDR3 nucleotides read TGTGCCAGTAGTACGGGACAGGGTTTAAGAGGAACAGATACGCAGTATTTT. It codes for CASSTGQGLRGTDTQYF.

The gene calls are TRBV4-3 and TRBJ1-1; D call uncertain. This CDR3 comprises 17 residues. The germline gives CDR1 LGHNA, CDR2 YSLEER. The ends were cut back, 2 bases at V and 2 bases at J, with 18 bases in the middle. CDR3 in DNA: TGCGCCAGCAGCCAACGCAGTTTCGGACTGATCAACACTGAAGCTTTCTTT. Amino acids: CASSQRSFGLINTEAFF.

CDR3 bases: TGTGCCAGCGGGGGCAGGAGTTTAAATTTCTATGGCTACACCTTC. Its translation: CASGGRSLNFYGYTF. The V call is TRBV6-5, the J call TRBJ1-2; a possible D gene is TRBD1 (6 bases). This CDR3 spans 15 amino acids. Germline V gene data show CDR1 as MNHEY and CDR2 as SVGAGI. Trimming stripped 8 bases from V and 4 bases from J, with 20 bases between.

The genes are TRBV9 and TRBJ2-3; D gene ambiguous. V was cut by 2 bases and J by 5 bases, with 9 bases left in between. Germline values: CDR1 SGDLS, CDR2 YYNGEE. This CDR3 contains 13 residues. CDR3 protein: CASSVRVEDTQYF. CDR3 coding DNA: TGTGCCAGCAGCGTCCGGGTGGAAGATACGCAGTATTTT.